This TCR beta chain appears in the sequencing data of a study of shared clonotypes between healthy human individuals (dated by TCRdb to the early 2020s). Context from the whole study: A couple of women and a few men aged 18 to 49 years were included in the cohort. For each donor, CD4 naive and CD4 memory were each run on three plates, CD8 naive on two plates, and CD8 memory on one plate. To estimate repertoire size and how much clonotype sharing occurs between individuals, the study deeply sequenced the blood TCR repertoires of roughly 5 healthy adults. To increase sequencing depth and limit assay-specific biases, TCR repertoire library preparation and sequencing were carried out by different laboratories using diverse techniques. Leukapheresis yielded between about 0.94 and 8.9 billion PBMCs per donor.

The CDR3 goes from the cysteine to the phenylalanine over 12 residues. Only the CDR3 portion is preserved as DNA: 36 bases, with reading frame beginning at the first base. V is cut by 5 bases and J by 10 bases, and the space between the germline ends is 12 bases. For CDR1 and CDR2, the germline V gene (reference sequence) lists SEHNR and FQNEAQ. Using the deep immunoSEQ assay, multiplex PCR amplified TCR CDR3 regions from genomic DNA. Genomic DNA extracted from each cell subset was distributed evenly over all wells of several immunoSEQ 96-well plates, and each plate served as one replicate. For sorted subsets, each replicate PCR was loaded with about 0.2 ug genomic DNA, equivalent to 30,000 or so T cell genomes. The purified libraries were quantified using a Qubit 3.0 fluorometer, sized with a Bioanalyzer 2100, and then quantified again using the KAPA Library Quantification kit. Every immunoSEQ 96-well plate was sequenced on a dedicated single-read 150-cycle Illumina NextSeq 550 flow cell. In the paper's pipeline: The immunoSEQ output contained only junctional sequences without quality scores, so filtering could not match that applied to full-length reads. Sequences were annotated with PyIR, a Python wrapper for IgBLAST v1.9, and V/J genes and CDR3 were assigned using IMGT germline references. Reads were filtered out if the reads had weak V/J assignments (E-value above 1e-6), no CDR3, stop codons, out-of-frame junctions, or ambiguous translated residues. V3J clonotypes were defined as sequences sharing an identical inferred V gene, J gene, and CDR3 amino acid sequence. Percentage overlap between repertoires was computed as shared unique clonotypes divided by the size of the smaller repertoire. Richness of each repertoire was evaluated using RTK rarefaction, the Chao1 estimator, and Recon v2.1 estimates of unobserved clonotypes. OLGA was used to compute generation probabilities for all TCRbeta clonotypes that the gDNA method yielded from a few donors. The clones in this table, taken by TCRdb from immuneACCESS, are in-frame only. Not every clone is retained; where verified, under half of the shortfall comes from an unresolved V gene, and the cause of the rest is unknown. V and J calls and clone size are those listed in that table; D and trimming were worked out from the DNA. The sample contains 600,000 or so clones, 85% to 95% of them found a single time. The top ten clones comprise 0.11% of the sample.

For the CD8 naive samples, CD45RO-negative cells were positively selected for CCR7, yielding a CD45RA+CCR7+ population from which TemRA cells were excluded. Healthy HIV-negative adults with no recently reported acute infections or vaccinations were included as donors. All donors were Caucasian adults living in Nashville, Tennessee, USA. After blood collection by leukapheresis, PBMCs were isolated using Ficoll-Histopaque density gradient centrifugation and then cryopreserved in the vapor phase of liquid nitrogen. Analytical flow cytometry was used to check the purity and quantity of each magnetically sorted T cell population. From each sorted fraction, genomic DNA was isolated and quantified by UV absorbance on a Nanodrop 2000c. Overall results and qualifications from the work: The small number of donors limited the genetic and exposure-history diversity represented. Pairwise subsampling indicated that sequencing depth was expected to affect the degree of clonotype sharing among donors. When several donors were compared, the shared fraction of clonotypes was around 5.1% for naive CD4, 3.5% for naive CD8, 2.3% for memory CD4, and roughly 0.4% for memory CD8. Compared with non-shared clonotypes, the clonotypes found in all four sorted-subset donors had higher generation probabilities. Naive subsets generally had larger estimated clonotype richness than memory subsets. Sampling was limited to blood, and TCR repertoires in tissue likely differ from TCR repertoires in blood. Rarefaction of sorted-subset datasets indicated incomplete sequencing despite the large sequencing depth.

Concerning this clone itself: What this receptor recognizes is not known. It has no much larger one-base neighbor in the sample; base qualities were not kept.

This sequence originates from a woman in her twenties or thirties in good health. The V and J genes are TRBV7-9 and TRBJ2-1; the D gene is perhaps TRBD2, from 6 matching bases. The sequenced sample was naive CD8+ T cells sorted from blood. What the cell subset or site label conveys for this sample: CD45RA+CCR7+. In nucleotides, the sequence is TGTGCCAGCAGCCACGGTGGAGGGGAGCAGTTCTTC. This gives the protein CASSHGGGEQFF.